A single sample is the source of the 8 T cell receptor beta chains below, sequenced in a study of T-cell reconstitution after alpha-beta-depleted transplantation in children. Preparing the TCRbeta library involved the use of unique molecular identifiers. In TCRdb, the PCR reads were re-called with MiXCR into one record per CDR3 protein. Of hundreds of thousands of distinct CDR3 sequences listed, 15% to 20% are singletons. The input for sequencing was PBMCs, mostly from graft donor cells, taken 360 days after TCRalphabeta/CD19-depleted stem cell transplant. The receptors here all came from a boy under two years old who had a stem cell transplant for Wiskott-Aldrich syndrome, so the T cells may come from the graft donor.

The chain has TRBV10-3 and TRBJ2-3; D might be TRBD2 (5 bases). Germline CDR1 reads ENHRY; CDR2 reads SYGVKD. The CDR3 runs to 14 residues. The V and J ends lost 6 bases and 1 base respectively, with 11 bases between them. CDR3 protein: CAISRADRTDTQYF. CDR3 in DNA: TGTGCCATCAGCCGAGCGGACCGCACAGATACGCAGTATTTT.

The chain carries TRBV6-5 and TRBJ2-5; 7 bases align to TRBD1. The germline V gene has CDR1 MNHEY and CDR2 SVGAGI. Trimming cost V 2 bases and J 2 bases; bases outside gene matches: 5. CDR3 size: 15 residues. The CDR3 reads CASSYLRQGQETQYF. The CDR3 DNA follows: TGTGCCAGCAGTTACCTCAGACAGGGTCAAGAGACCCAGTACTTC.

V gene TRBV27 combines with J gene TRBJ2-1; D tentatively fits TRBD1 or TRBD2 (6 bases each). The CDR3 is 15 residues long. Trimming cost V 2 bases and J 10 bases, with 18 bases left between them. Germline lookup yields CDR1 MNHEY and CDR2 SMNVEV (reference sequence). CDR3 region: CASSLRRGVLREQFF. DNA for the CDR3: TGTGCCAGCAGTTTACGTAGGGGGGTTTTAAGAGAGCAGTTCTTC.

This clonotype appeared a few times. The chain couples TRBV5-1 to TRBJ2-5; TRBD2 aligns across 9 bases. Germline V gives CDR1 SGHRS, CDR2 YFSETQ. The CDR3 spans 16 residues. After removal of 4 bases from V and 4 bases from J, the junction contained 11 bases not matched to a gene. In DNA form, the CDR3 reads TGCGCCAGCAGCCGAGGGGGACTAGCAACCTCAGAGACCCAGTACTTC. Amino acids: CASSRGGLATSETQYF.

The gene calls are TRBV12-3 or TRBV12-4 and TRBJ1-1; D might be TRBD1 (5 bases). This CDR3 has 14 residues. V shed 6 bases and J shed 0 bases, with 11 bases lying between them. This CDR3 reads CASSAGLLNTEAFF. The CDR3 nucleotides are TGTGCCAGCAGCGCGGGACTGCTGAACACTGAAGCTTTCTTT.

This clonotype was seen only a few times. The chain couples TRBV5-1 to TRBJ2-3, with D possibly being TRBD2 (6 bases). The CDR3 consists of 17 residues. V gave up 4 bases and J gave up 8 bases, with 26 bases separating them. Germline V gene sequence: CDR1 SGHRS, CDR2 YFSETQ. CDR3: CASSTRLVEGKTGTQYF. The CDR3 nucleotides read TGCGCCAGCAGCACTCGTCTTGTGGAGGGGAAAACGGGTACGCAGTATTTT.

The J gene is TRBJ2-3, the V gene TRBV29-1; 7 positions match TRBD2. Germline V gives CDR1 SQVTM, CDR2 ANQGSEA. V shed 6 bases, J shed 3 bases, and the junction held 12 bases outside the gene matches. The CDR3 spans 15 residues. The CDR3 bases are TGCAGCGTCCTCAAGTGGGAGGGCCGAACAGATACGCAGTATTTT. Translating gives CSVLKWEGRTDTQYF.

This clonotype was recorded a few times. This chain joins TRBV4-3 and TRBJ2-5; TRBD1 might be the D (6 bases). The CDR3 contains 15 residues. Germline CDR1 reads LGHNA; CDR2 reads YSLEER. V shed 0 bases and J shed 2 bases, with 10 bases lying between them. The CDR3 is CASSQDRQGQETQYF. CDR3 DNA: TGCGCCAGCAGCCAAGATAGGCAGGGGCAAGAGACCCAGTACTTC.